This TCR beta chain is drawn from a study of blood T cell repertoires in COVID-19. Study-level background: The United States, Italy and Spain provided the acute and convalescent COVID-19 samples. T cells, B-cell-depleted T cells, or PBMCs provided the cDNA or gDNA that served as material.

Germline V gives CDR1 SGHRS, CDR2 YFSETQ. CDR3 length equals 15 residues. The V and J ends lost 2 bases and 8 bases respectively, with 17 bases between them. How the authors handled the data: Reference gene primer amplification gave estimated nucleated cell counts. The protocol was immunoSEQ multiplex PCR, while the TCRdb copy is restricted to in-frame clones and leaves out a portion. V and J calls and clone size come straight from that table; D and trimming were deduced from the DNA. Of some 150,000 clones in the sample, around 90% were seen once. Sequenced material: peripheral blood. The sequence derives from a woman aged 50 to 60 with acute or convalescent COVID-19. The rearrangement uses TRBV5-1 and TRBJ1-3, with D perhaps TRBD1 (5 bases). DNA for the CDR3: TGCGCCAGCAGCTTACAGGCAGGGATCAGTGACACCATATATTTT. Protein product: CASSLQAGISDTIYF.